This T cell receptor (beta chain) was recovered during a study of blood T cell repertoires in COVID-19. About the research overall: Collection of acute and convalescent COVID-19 samples took place in the United States, Italy and Spain.

The V gene's germline CDR1 is WSHSY and CDR2 SAAADI. This CDR3 region has 12 residues. The V end lost 10 bases, the J end lost 7 bases, and 14 bases lay between the germline ends. Recovery meant two consecutive negative NP/OP PCR tests, professional clearance, or resolved symptoms. Measured with immunoSEQ multiplex PCR; TCRdb has only the in-frame clones, and not every one. The sample has under 350,000 clones, around 86% seen once. The clonotype comes from a woman aged 40 to 55 who had recovered from COVID-19. Sequenced input: PBMCs or T cells enriched from blood (not recorded which). The V gene is TRBV10-2, the J gene TRBJ1-3; D call uncertain. CDR3 DNA: TGCGCCACGGCGCAATCCGGGAACACCATATATTTT. Residues: CATAQSGNTIYF.